These T cell receptor beta chains were read from a single sample in a study of blood T cell repertoires in COVID-19. The table came from immunoSEQ multiplex PCR; TCRdb's copy has only in-frame clones and leaves some out. The data contain over 65,000 clones, more than 80% of them singletons. The sequenced sample consisted of peripheral blood. The receptors come from a man aged 45 to 65 with active or convalescent COVID-19. Both conserved end residues are part of each CDR3. A D gene is named only where the DNA matches it firmly. Some rows have no size entry. The others give once, few or many, or a class for an expanded clone.

d_call j_call v_call clone_size cdr3_aa cdr3_nt
TRBD2 TRBJ2-6 TRBV5-1 . CASSIAGVGANVLTF TGCGCCAGCAGCATAGCGGGAGTTGGGGCCAACGTCCTGACTTTC
TRBD1 TRBJ1-6 TRBV27 . CASRVTGVGNSPLHF TGTGCCAGCAGAGTGACAGGGGTGGGGAATTCACCCCTCCACTTT
. TRBJ2-6 TRBV27 . CASSLFGGPGANVLTF TGTGCCAGCAGTTTATTCGGGGGGCCTGGGGCCAACGTCCTGACTTTC
TRBD1 TRBJ1-2 TRBV5-4 . CASSLVLGTGGGYTF TGTGCCAGCAGCTTGGTCTTAGGGACAGGGGGTGGCTACACCTTC
TRBD1 TRBJ2-7 TRBV2 . CASREQGAGEQYF TGTGCCAGCAGAGAACAGGGGGCGGGCGAGCAGTACTTC
. TRBJ2-1 TRBV29-1 . CSVAVDEQFF TGCAGCGTGGCGGTAGATGAGCAGTTCTTC
TRBD2 TRBJ2-5 TRBV7-8 . CASSPKDAPVAGGQRRWGETQYF TGTGCCAGCAGCCCGAAGGATGCGCCCGTAGCGGGGGGGCAGAGAAGGTGGGGAGAGACCCAGTACTTC
. TRBJ2-2 TRBV21-1 . CASSNHTRDRPGELFF TGTGCCAGCAGCAACCACACCCGCGACAGGCCCGGGGAGCTGTTTTTT
. TRBJ2-7 TRBV30 . CAWSVQSYEQYF TGTGCCTGGAGTGTACAGAGCTACGAGCAGTACTTC
. TRBJ2-7 TRBV3-1/TRBV3-2 . CASSQDQGLDEQYF TGTGCCAGCAGCCAAGATCAGGGGCTGGACGAGCAGTACTTC
. TRBJ1-3 TRBV6-1 few CASSGGQPQNSGNTIYF TGTGCCAGCAGTGGCGGACAGCCACAAAACTCTGGAAACACCATATATTTT
. TRBJ2-3 TRBV19 . CASTNGGLGDTQYF TGTGCCAGTACCAACGGCGGGTTAGGGGATACGCAGTATTTT
TRBD1 TRBJ2-1 TRBV19 . CASSSDRDNEQFF TGTGCCAGTAGTTCGGACAGGGACAATGAGCAGTTCTTC
TRBD2 TRBJ2-3 TRBV11-2 . CASSLQRKTSGGGDDTQYF TGTGCCAGCAGCTTACAACGGAAGACTAGCGGGGGGGGAGACGATACGCAGTATTTT
TRBD1 TRBJ2-5 TRBV11-2 once CASSFNPGGGETQYF TGTGCCAGCAGCTTTAATCCAGGGGGCGGGGAGACCCAGTACTTC
. TRBJ2-7 TRBV12-5 . CASARNGGISSYEQYF TGTGCTAGTGCCAGAAACGGGGGTATTAGCTCCTACGAGCAGTACTTC
TRBD2 TRBJ2-7 TRBV7-2 once CASSAGGLAGTYEQYF TGTGCCAGCAGCGCCGGGGGACTAGCGGGGACCTACGAGCAGTACTTC